The 8 T cell receptor beta chains below all came from one sample that was sequenced in a study of T-cell reconstitution after alpha-beta-depleted transplantation in children. The TCRbeta library was prepared with unique molecular identifiers. TCRdb used MiXCR to reprocess the PCR reads, holding one entry per CDR3 protein. The table has hundreds of thousands of distinct CDR3 sequences, 20% to 25% seen once. The sequences come from PBMCs, mostly from graft donor cells, collected 360 days after TCRalphabeta/CD19-depleted stem cell transplant. These receptors came from a boy under two years old who had a stem cell transplant for acute myeloid leukemia, so the T cells may come from the graft donor.

This clonotype came up a few times. The chain joins TRBV20-1 to TRBJ2-1, with a possible D match to TRBD1 (6 bases). Trimming removed 3 bases at V and 2 bases at J, with 11 bases between. Per the germline V gene, CDR1 is DFQATT and CDR2 is SNEGSKA (reference sequence). This CDR3 has 14 residues. The CDR3 region is CSARSPGAYNEQFF. The DNA for the CDR3 is TGCAGTGCTAGGAGTCCAGGGGCCTACAATGAGCAGTTCTTC.

In this sample, this clonotype turned up a few times. The CDR3 DNA is TGTGCCAGCAGCGAGTCTAGCGGGGGGGCCAGAGAGACCCAGTACTTC. Amino acid sequence: CASSESSGGARETQYF. The chain recombines TRBV7-2 with TRBJ2-5; 12 bases are shared with TRBD2. The CDR3 length is 16 residues. CDR1 is SGHTA, CDR2 FQGNSA, per germline. V shed 5 bases, J shed 4 bases, and the junction held 8 bases outside the gene matches.

This clonotype appeared a few times. This sequence joins TRBV20-1 and TRBJ2-7; TRBD1 agrees at 10 bases. The trim removed 5 bases at V and 2 bases at J, leaving 6 bases unmatched. In germline, CDR1 is DFQATT, CDR2 SNEGSKA (reference sequence). The CDR3 is made up of 14 amino acids. CDR3 DNA: TGCAGTGCTGGTAGACAGGGGGCGACCTACGAGCAGTACTTC. It yields the protein CSAGRQGATYEQYF.

Notes on this clonotype: A much larger clone differs from this one at a single base, so this may be a read error. This chain connects TRBV28 to TRBJ2-5; D is possibly TRBD1 or TRBD2 (5 bases each). Germline lookup yields CDR1 MDHEN and CDR2 SYDVKM. The CDR3 has 12 residues. The V and J ends lost 4 bases and 5 bases respectively, with 8 bases between them. CDR3: CASSYRRETQYF. The CDR3 bases are TGTGCCAGCAGTTACAGGAGGGAGACCCAGTACTTC. The variable domain in full, with the rest retrieved from reference TRBV28 and TRBJ2-5, is DVKVTQSSRYLVKRTGEKVFLECVQDMDHENMFWYRQDPGLGLRLIYFSYDVKMKEKGDIPEGYSVSREKKERFSLILESASTNQTSMYLCASSYRRETQYFGPGTRLLVL.

This chain links TRBV5-1 with TRBJ2-3; no clear D. V lost 4 bases and J lost 9, with 9 bases in between. The CDR3 loop spans 11 amino acids. The germline CDR1 and CDR2 sequences are SGHRS and YFSETQ. CDR3 DNA: TGCGCCAGCAGCCAGGACGTCACGCAGTATTTT. The encoded protein is CASSQDVTQYF.

The chain combines TRBV5-5 with TRBJ2-1, with 11 bases matching TRBD2. J gave up 6 bases and V 0 bases, and 8 bases lay outside the gene matches. The CDR3 runs 17 residues. Germline CDR1 reads SGHKS; CDR2 reads YYEKEE (reference sequence). The DNA for the CDR3 is TGTGCCAGCAGCTTGGCCCCTCTAGCGGGGGGCCGCAATGAGCAGTTCTTC. Amino acids: CASSLAPLAGGRNEQFF.

The sample holds a few counts of this clonotype. The CDR3 DNA reads TGCGCCAGCAGCCAAGTGATCAAGAAAGGGGAGACCCAGTACTTC. This encodes CASSQVIKKGETQYF. V is TRBV4-1 and J is TRBJ2-5, with D hard to call. This CDR3 has 15 amino acids. V lost 1 base, J lost 5 bases, and 14 bases lay in between. Germline lookup yields CDR1 MGHRA and CDR2 YSYEKL.

The CDR3 protein is CASSFLPGLAANEQFF. In nucleotides, the CDR3 is TGTGCCAGCAGCTTTCTCCCCGGACTAGCGGCCAATGAGCAGTTCTTC. V is TRBV7-3 and J is TRBJ2-1; 10 nucleotides match TRBD2. CDR3 size: 16 residues. V lost 3 bases and J lost 6; bases outside the gene matches: 8. Per germline, CDR1 SGHTA and CDR2 FQGTGA.